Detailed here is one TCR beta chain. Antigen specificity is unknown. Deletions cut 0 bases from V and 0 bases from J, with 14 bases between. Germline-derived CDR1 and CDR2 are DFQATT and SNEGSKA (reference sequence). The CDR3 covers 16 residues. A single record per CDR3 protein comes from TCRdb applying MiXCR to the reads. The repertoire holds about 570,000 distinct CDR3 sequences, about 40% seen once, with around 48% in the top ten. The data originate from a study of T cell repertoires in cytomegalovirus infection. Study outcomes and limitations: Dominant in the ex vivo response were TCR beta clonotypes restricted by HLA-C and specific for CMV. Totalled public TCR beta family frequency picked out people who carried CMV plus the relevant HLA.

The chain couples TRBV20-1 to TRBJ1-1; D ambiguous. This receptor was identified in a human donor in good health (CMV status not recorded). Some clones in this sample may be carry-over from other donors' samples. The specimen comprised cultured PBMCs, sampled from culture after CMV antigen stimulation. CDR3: CSARDRLKALNTEAFF. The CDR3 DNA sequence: TGCAGTGCTAGAGATCGCTTAAAGGCCCTGAACACTGAAGCTTTCTTT.